This entry lists 30 T cell receptor beta chains sequenced from one sample in a study of technical replicates of blood from four donors. The repertoire was sequenced with immunoSEQ multiplex PCR; TCRdb's copy has only in-frame clones and lacks some. Of about 89,000 clones listed, around 94% were seen once; the top ten hold more than 0.2%. Input material: T cells isolated from PBMCs. These receptors came from a human donor in good health.

The chain couples TRBV5-4 to TRBJ2-1, with TRBD1 identical over 9 bases. CDR3 length equals 15 residues. Germline trimming cut 4 bases from V and 14 bases from J; bases unmatched to any gene: 16. Germline CDR1 is SGHNT and CDR2 is YYREEE (reference sequence). The CDR3 sequence: CASSLKQGASWGEFF. In DNA form, the CDR3 reads TGTGCCAGCAGCCTTAAACAGGGGGCCAGCTGGGGTGAGTTCTTC.

The chain joins TRBV6-5 to TRBJ1-6; 10 nucleotides agree with TRBD1. CDR3 length equals 15 residues. With V trimmed by 5 bases and J by 6 bases, 4 bases remained unmatched. Germline CDR1 is MNHEY and CDR2 is SVGAGI. The CDR3 loop is CASSRRDRGNSPLHF. The CDR3 DNA sequence: TGTGCCAGCAGTCGCCGGGACAGGGGTAATTCACCCCTCCACTTT.

This sequence joins TRBV28 and TRBJ2-3, with 7 nucleotides matching TRBD1. This CDR3 is built from 16 residues. Losses at the gene ends were 1 base for V and 3 bases for J; bases not matched to a gene: 7. Germline-derived CDR1 and CDR2 are MDHEN and SYDVKM. Written as DNA, the CDR3 is TGTGCCAGCAGTTTATTACCAGGGGGAATAACAGATACGCAGTATTTT. Its translation is CASSLLPGGITDTQYF.

This chain uses TRBV11-2 with TRBJ1-4, with 10 bases lining up with TRBD1. The CDR3 covers 15 residues. Germline V gene sequence: CDR1 SGHAT, CDR2 FQNNGV. V was clipped by 4 bases and J by 6 bases; unmatched bases: 5. The DNA for the CDR3 is TGTGCCAGCAGCTCTTCGGACAGGGGGGATGAAAAACTGTTTTTT. This codes for CASSSSDRGDEKLFF.

V is TRBV7-9 and J is TRBJ2-2; possible D gene TRBD2, 6 bases. CDR3 length equals 17 residues. The germline gives CDR1 SEHNR, CDR2 FQNEAQ (reference sequence). V lost 0 bases and J lost 2, with 13 bases in between. The chain's CDR3 is CASSLASRESNTGELFF. The CDR3 DNA is TGTGCCAGCAGCTTAGCAAGCCGGGAGTCAAACACCGGGGAGCTGTTTTTT.

The chain links TRBV25-1 to TRBJ2-5; TRBD1 agrees at 9 bases. The CDR3 contains 14 residues. Per the germline V gene, CDR1 is MGHDK and CDR2 is SYGVNS. V was pared by 6 bases and J by 4 bases, with 6 bases of the junction left unmatched. For the CDR3, the DNA is TGTGCCAGCAGGAAGACAGGGGGATTAGAGACCCAGTACTTC. Translation: CASRKTGGLETQYF.

The chain joins TRBV19 to TRBJ1-2; D ambiguous. CDR1 is LNHDA and CDR2 is SQIVND in the germline V gene (reference sequence). V lost 1 base and J lost 7, with 16 bases in between. The CDR3 contains 15 residues. CDR3 sequence: CASSIAGADWGGYTF. For the CDR3, the DNA is TGTGCCAGTAGTATAGCCGGCGCGGACTGGGGTGGCTACACCTTC.

The CDR3 is CASSEGTGQYYGYTF. The CDR3 nucleotides read TGTGCCAGCAGTGAAGGGACAGGGCAGTACTATGGCTACACCTTC. The chain recombines TRBV2 with TRBJ1-2, with 8 positions matching TRBD1. Germline V gene sequence: CDR1 SNHLY, CDR2 FYNNEI. The CDR3 runs 15 residues. With V trimmed by 1 base and J by 3 bases, 4 bases remained unmatched.

This chain links TRBV6-4 with TRBJ2-7, with TRBD1 matching 8 bases. There are 20 residues in the CDR3. Germline CDR1 MRHNA, CDR2 SNTAGT. The trim removed 1 base at V and 5 bases at J, leaving 22 bases unmatched. The CDR3 loop is CASSDLADRVRQGNSDEQYF. The CDR3 DNA is TGTGCCAGCAGTGACTTGGCGGACAGGGTCCGACAGGGAAACTCGGACGAGCAGTACTTC.

The genes are TRBV10-1 and TRBJ2-1; 7 nucleotides line up with TRBD1. This CDR3 is built from 15 residues. V lost 0 bases to trimming and J lost 5 bases; unmatched junction nucleotides: 4. Germline values: CDR1 WNHNN, CDR2 SYGVQD (reference sequence). This CDR3 is CASSESGGGHNEQFF. The CDR3 DNA is TGCGCCAGCAGTGAGTCAGGGGGCGGCCACAATGAGCAGTTCTTC.

The rearrangement uses TRBV9 and TRBJ2-1; TRBD2 matches 12 bases. Germline V gene lookup returns CDR1 SGDLS and CDR2 YYNGEE. The CDR3 extends over 16 amino acids. V was pared by 3 bases and J by 8 bases, with 9 bases of the junction left unmatched. The CDR3: CASSASGRARSDEQFF. The CDR3 DNA follows: TGTGCCAGCAGCGCTAGCGGGAGGGCCCGCTCGGATGAGCAGTTCTTC.

The CDR3 region has the DNA TGTGCCAGCAGTTACGGGGGCGGAAACTATGGCTACACCTTC. Protein: CASSYGGGNYGYTF. The chain links TRBV6-6 to TRBJ1-2; D is possibly TRBD1 (6 bases). The CDR3 has 14 residues. The germline V gene has CDR1 MNHNY and CDR2 SVGAGI (reference sequence). The germline V and J ends were trimmed by 2 bases and 2 bases, with 9 bases remaining between them.

The gene calls are TRBV9 and TRBJ2-2; TRBD1 matches 8 bases. V shed 3 bases and J 5 bases; nucleotides not matched to a gene: 6. The V gene's germline CDR1 is SGDLS and CDR2 YYNGEE. This CDR3 contains 15 residues. The CDR3, as DNA: TGTGCCAGCAGCGGGGCAGGGGGCATGACCGGGGAGCTGTTTTTT. It encodes CASSGAGGMTGELFF.

The chain is built from TRBV23-1 and TRBJ2-1; D unresolved. TRBV23-1 falls under the ORF class, with uncertain function. V lost 2 bases and J 8 bases, leaving 22 bases between the germline ends. The CDR3 contains 17 residues. CDR3 sequence reads: CASSQPRRSGGLDEQFF. CDR3 nucleotide sequence: TGCGCCAGCAGTCAACCCCGTAGGTCAGGTGGTCTCGATGAGCAGTTCTTC.

This clone was recorded only once. This chain uses TRBV18 with TRBJ1-3; D not resolved. CDR3 length: 15 residues. The germline V and J ends were trimmed by 3 bases and 0 bases, with 9 bases remaining between them. CDR1 is KGHSH, CDR2 LQKENI, per germline. CDR3 loop: CASSPRSDSGNTIYF. The CDR3 region has the DNA TGTGCCAGCTCACCGCGAAGCGACTCTGGAAACACCATATATTTT. The complete variable domain, with remaining parts taken from reference TRBV18 and TRBJ1-3, reads NAGVMQNPRHLVRRRGQEARLRCSPMKGHSHVYWYRQLPEEGLKFMVYLQKENIIDESGMPKERFSAEFPKEGPSILRIQQVVRGDSAAYFCASSPRSDSGNTIYFGEGSWLTVV.

CDR3 DNA sequence: TGTGCCAGCAGTTCGCCGACACGCAATCAGCCCCAGCATTTT. Translated, it gives CASSSPTRNQPQHF. The chain employs TRBV6-5 and TRBJ1-5; D ambiguous. Looked up from germline, CDR1 is MNHEY and CDR2 is SVGAGI. This CDR3 has 14 residues. V was cut by 4 bases and J by 2 bases, with 9 bases left in between.

This clone was detected only a few times. The J gene is TRBJ1-2, the V gene TRBV15; 8 bases match TRBD1. V was clipped by 5 bases and J by 7 bases; unmatched bases: 6. This CDR3 spans 13 amino acids. Germline V CDR1 and CDR2: LNHNV, YYDKDF (reference sequence). The CDR3 DNA reads TGTGCCACCAGCGAGCAGGGGGCTGGTGGCTACACCTTC. This gives the protein CATSEQGAGGYTF. Combining the CDR3 with reference TRBV15 and TRBJ1-2 gives the whole variable domain DAMVIQNPRYQVTQFGKPVTLSCSQTLNHNVMYWYQQKSSQAPKLLFHYYDKDFNNEADTPDNFQSRRPNTSFCFLDIRSPGLGDTAMYLCATSEQGAGGYTFGSGTRLTVV.

This chain links TRBV27 with TRBJ2-2; D gene unclear. Trimming removed 0 bases at V and 7 bases at J, with 18 bases between. The length of the CDR3 is 17 residues. Germline V gene sequence: CDR1 MNHEY, CDR2 SMNVEV (reference sequence). The CDR3 nucleotides read TGTGCCAGCAGTTTATCTTCGCCTCTAGTGTACTACGGGGAGCTGTTTTTT. Translated: CASSLSSPLVYYGELFF.

This chain uses TRBV5-1 with TRBJ1-6, with 9 bases identical to TRBD1. The CDR3 is made up of 15 amino acids. Germline CDR1 and CDR2: SGHRS and YFSETQ. The trim removed 4 bases at V and 8 bases at J, leaving 7 bases unmatched. CDR3 DNA: TGCGCCAGCAGCCGGTGGACAGGGGAGGATTCACCCCTCCACTTT. This encodes CASSRWTGEDSPLHF.

The chain carries TRBV9 and TRBJ2-2; 12 bases agree with TRBD2. This CDR3 is 18 amino acids long. Germline CDR1 is SGDLS and CDR2 is YYNGEE. V trimming: 0 bases; J trimming: 2 bases; junction bases outside the gene matches: 5. CDR3 nucleotide sequence: TGTGCCAGCAGCGTAGCTCGAGGACTAGCGGGAAACACCGGGGAGCTGTTTTTT. Encoded protein: CASSVARGLAGNTGELFF.

This chain links TRBV4-1 with TRBJ2-5, with D possibly matching TRBD2 (6 bases). CDR3 size: 14 residues. With 4 bases removed from V and 5 bases from J, the gap between germline ends came to 14 bases. Germline values: CDR1 MGHRA, CDR2 YSYEKL. CDR3 sequence reads: CASSRPGERETQYF. For the CDR3, the DNA is TGCGCCAGCAGCCGACCGGGAGAGCGGGAGACCCAGTACTTC.

The chain links TRBV19 to TRBJ2-5, with a possible D match to TRBD1 (6 bases). Germline loops: CDR1 LNHDA, CDR2 SQIVND (reference sequence). The germline V and J ends were trimmed by 5 bases and 7 bases, with 8 bases remaining between them. The length of the CDR3 is 11 residues. CDR3 protein: CASSQGGTQYF. The CDR3 DNA sequence: TGTGCCAGTAGTCAAGGGGGGACCCAGTACTTC. Full variable domain (missing parts from reference TRBV19 and TRBJ2-5): DGGITQSPKYLFRKEGQNVTLSCEQNLNHDAMYWYRQDPGQGLRLIYYSQIVNDFQKGDIAEGYSVSREKKESFPLTVTSAQKNPTAFYLCASSQGGTQYFGPGTRLLVL.

The gene calls are TRBV28 and TRBJ1-4; TRBD1 aligns across 7 bases. Germline V CDR1 and CDR2: MDHEN, SYDVKM. The length of the CDR3 is 20 residues. The V gene end was trimmed by 2 bases and the J gene end by 0 bases; junction bases not matched to a gene: 15. This CDR3 reads CASSLNSGDSWSATNEKLFF. The CDR3 coding sequence is TGTGCCAGCAGTTTAAATAGTGGGGACAGTTGGAGTGCAACTAATGAAAAACTGTTTTTT.

The chain uses TRBV7-6 and TRBJ2-7; no firm D call. Trimming removed 5 bases from V and 1 base from J, with 6 bases in between. Germline values: CDR1 SGHVS, CDR2 FNYEAQ. This CDR3 has 12 residues. The DNA of the CDR3 is TGTGCCAGCAGCCCCAATTCCTACGAGCAGTACTTC. Its protein is CASSPNSYEQYF.

The chain links TRBV9 to TRBJ1-2; D unclear. CDR3 length: 14 amino acids. Trimming pared 4 bases from V and 1 base from J, leaving 11 bases between. Germline values: CDR1 SGDLS, CDR2 YYNGEE. The CDR3 region is CASSQNTNNYGYTF. CDR3 nucleotide sequence: TGTGCCAGCAGCCAAAACACAAATAACTATGGCTACACCTTC.

V is TRBV18 and J is TRBJ2-1, with 8 positions matching TRBD2. Germline-derived CDR1 and CDR2 are KGHSH and LQKENI. There are 17 residues in the CDR3. Germline trimming cut 3 bases from V and 4 bases from J; bases unmatched to any gene: 11. CDR3 in amino acids: CASSPPGRGEIYNEQFF. In nucleotides, the CDR3 is TGTGCCAGCTCACCCCCGGGGCGGGGGGAAATTTACAATGAGCAGTTCTTC.

The table lists this clone with a few counts. The chain joins TRBV4-1 to TRBJ1-1; D is ambiguous. The germline V gene encodes CDR1 MGHRA and CDR2 YSYEKL. V was shortened by 0 bases and J by 0 bases, with 20 bases between the two germline ends. This CDR3 region has 19 residues. The CDR3 reads CASSQDQWTGRGMNTEAFF. The CDR3 coding sequence is TGCGCCAGCAGCCAAGACCAATGGACGGGCAGAGGGATGAACACTGAAGCTTTCTTT.

Regarding this clone: At one of its ends the junction is not consistent with the germline gene, which may arise from a read error. This sequence joins TRBV5-4 and TRBJ1-4, with TRBD1 as a possible D gene (6 bases). CDR3 length: 16 amino acids. Germline lookup yields CDR1 SGHNT and CDR2 YYREEE (reference sequence). The CDR3 DNA is TGTGCCGGCAGCCCCTCCTCCGGGACACTTAATGAAAAACTGTTTTTT. The encoded protein is CAGSPSSGTLNEKLFF. Supplemented by reference TRBV5-4 and TRBJ1-4, the full variable domain reads ETGVTQSPTHLIKTRGQQVTLRCSSQSGHNTVSWYQQALGQGPQFIFQYYREEENGRGNFPPRFSGLQFPNYSSELNVNALELDDSALYLCAGSPSSGTLNEKLFFGSGTQLSVL.

CDR3 residues: CASSTHFGQEHTGELFF. In nucleotides, the CDR3 is TGTGCCAGCAGCACGCACTTCGGACAGGAACACACCGGGGAGCTGTTTTTT. This rearrangement joins TRBV21-1 to TRBJ2-2; the table's D call, TRBD1, has no DNA check behind it. TRBV21-1 is deemed a pseudogene. CDR3 size: 17 residues.

The chain recombines TRBV7-2 with TRBJ2-1; TRBD2 might be the D (6 bases). V lost 1 base and J 4 bases, leaving 14 bases between the germline ends. In germline, CDR1 is SGHTA, CDR2 FQGNSA. The length of the CDR3 is 16 residues. The CDR3 DNA reads TGTGCCAGCAGCTTAGTGGCCGGGACTGGGTACAATGAGCAGTTCTTC. This sequence encodes CASSLVAGTGYNEQFF.